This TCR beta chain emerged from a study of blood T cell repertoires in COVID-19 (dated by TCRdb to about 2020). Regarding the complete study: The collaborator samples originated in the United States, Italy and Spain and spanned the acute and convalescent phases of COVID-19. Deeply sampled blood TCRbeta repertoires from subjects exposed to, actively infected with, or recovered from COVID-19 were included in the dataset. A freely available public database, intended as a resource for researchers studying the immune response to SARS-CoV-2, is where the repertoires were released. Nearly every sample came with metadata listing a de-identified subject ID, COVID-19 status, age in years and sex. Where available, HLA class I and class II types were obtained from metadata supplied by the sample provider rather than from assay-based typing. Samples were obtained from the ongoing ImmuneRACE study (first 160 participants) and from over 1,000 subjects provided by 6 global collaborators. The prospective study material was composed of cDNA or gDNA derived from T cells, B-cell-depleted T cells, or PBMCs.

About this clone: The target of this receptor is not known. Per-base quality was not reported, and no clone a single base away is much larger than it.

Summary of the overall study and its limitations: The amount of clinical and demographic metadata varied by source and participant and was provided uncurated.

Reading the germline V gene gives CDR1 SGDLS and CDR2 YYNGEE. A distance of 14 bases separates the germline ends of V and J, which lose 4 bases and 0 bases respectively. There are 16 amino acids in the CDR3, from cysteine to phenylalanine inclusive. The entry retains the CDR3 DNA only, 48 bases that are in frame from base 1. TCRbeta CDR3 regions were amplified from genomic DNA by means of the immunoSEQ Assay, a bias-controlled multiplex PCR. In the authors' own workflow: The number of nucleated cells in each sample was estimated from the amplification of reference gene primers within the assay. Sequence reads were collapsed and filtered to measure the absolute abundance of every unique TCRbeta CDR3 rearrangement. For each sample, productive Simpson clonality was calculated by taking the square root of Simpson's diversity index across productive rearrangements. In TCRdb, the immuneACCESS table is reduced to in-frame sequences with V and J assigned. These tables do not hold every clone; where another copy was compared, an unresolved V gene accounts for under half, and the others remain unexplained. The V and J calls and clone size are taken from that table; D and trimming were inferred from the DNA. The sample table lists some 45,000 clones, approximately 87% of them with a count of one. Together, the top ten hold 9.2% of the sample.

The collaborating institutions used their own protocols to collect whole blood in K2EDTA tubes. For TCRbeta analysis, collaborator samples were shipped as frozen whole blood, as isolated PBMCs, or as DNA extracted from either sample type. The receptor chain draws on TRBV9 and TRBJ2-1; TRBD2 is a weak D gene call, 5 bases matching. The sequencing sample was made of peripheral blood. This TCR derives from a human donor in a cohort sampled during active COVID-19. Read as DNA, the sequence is TGTGCCAGCAGCCCCGGACTGTCGAGCTCCTACAATGAGCAGTTCTTC. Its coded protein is CASSPGLSSSYNEQFF.